Below, 2 T cell receptor beta chains from the same sample are listed, as sequenced in a study of cytomegalovirus exposure and HLA in healthy donors. The PCR employed 60 Vbeta primers together with 13 Jbeta primers. The data were produced by immunoSEQ multiplex PCR, yet TCRdb's version contains in-frame clones alone and is incomplete. The table lists some 200,000 clones, approximately 79% of them singletons, with around 1.7% in the top ten. Specimen: PBMCs. The source is a man between 50 and 59 years old in good health and CMV-seronegative.

The rearrangement uses TRBV7-3 and TRBJ2-3; weak D call: TRBD2 (5 bases). Germline V gene sequence: CDR1 SGHTA, CDR2 FQGTGA. The V and J ends lost 8 bases and 1 base respectively, with 13 bases between them. This CDR3 is 14 amino acids long. The DNA for the CDR3 is TGTGCCAGCGGACTTGGAGAGGGCACAGATACGCAGTATTTT. Residues: CASGLGEGTDTQYF.

V gene TRBV10-1 combines with J gene TRBJ2-2; a possible D gene is TRBD1 (6 bases). Germline V gives CDR1 WNHNN, CDR2 SYGVQD (reference sequence). V gave up 11 bases and J gave up 2 bases, with 12 bases separating them. This CDR3 has 13 amino acids. The CDR3 loop reads CAAGQSNTGELFF. DNA of the CDR3: TGCGCCGCCGGACAGAGCAACACCGGGGAGCTGTTTTTT.